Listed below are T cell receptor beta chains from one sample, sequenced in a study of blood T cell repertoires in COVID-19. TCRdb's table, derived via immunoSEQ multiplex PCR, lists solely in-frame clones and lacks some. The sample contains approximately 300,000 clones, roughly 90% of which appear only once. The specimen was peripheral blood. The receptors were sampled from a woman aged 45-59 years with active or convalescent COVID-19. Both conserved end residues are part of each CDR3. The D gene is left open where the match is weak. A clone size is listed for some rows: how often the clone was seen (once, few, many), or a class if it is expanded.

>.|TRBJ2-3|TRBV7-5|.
TGTGCCAGAAGCACCTCGGGGGGGCCATCCACGGTACACCTCACAGATACGCAGTATTTT
CARSTSGGPSTVHLTDTQYF
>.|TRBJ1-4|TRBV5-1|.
TGCGCCAGCAGCTTGTTTTCGGATGAAAAACTGTTTTTT
CASSLFSDEKLFF
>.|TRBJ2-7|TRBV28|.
TGTGCCAGCAGTTTAACAGACTACGAGCAGTACTTC
CASSLTDYEQYF
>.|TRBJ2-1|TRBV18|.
TGTGCCAGCTCTCCGGGACTTTACAATGAGCAGTTCTTC
CASSPGLYNEQFF
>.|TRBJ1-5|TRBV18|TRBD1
TGTGCCAGCTCGGAGGACAGGGGGAGTCAGCCCCAGCATTTT
CASSEDRGSQPQHF
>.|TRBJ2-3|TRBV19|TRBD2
TGTGCCAGTAGTCCCTCCCGGACTAGCGGGGGGACCACAGATACGCAGTATTTT
CASSPSRTSGGTTDTQYF
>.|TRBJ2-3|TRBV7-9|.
TGTGCCAGCAGCCCCCACCAGGGGCGGGATACGCAGTATTTT
CASSPHQGRDTQYF
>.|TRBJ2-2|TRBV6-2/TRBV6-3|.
TGTGCCAGCAGTTACTTCAGGAACACCGGGGAGCTGTTTTTT
CASSYFRNTGELFF
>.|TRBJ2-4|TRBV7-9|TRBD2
TGTGCCAGCACCGTCGGACTAGCGGAGGGGGACATTCAGTACTTC
CASTVGLAEGDIQYF
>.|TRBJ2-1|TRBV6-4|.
TGTGCCAGGATAAATAAGGGGAGGTACAATGAGCAGTTCTTC
CARINKGRYNEQFF
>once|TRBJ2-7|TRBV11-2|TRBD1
TGTGCCAGCAGCAAAGGTATCTCCGGACAGGTCCACGAGCAGTACTTC
CASSKGISGQVHEQYF
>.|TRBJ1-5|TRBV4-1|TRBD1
TGCGCCAGCAGCCAAGTCGAAGGACAGGGGGCCAGGCAGCCCCAGCATTTT
CASSQVEGQGARQPQHF
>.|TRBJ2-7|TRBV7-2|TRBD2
TGTGCCAGCAGCCACAGCGGGGCCCGCTCCTACGAGCAGTACTTC
CASSHSGARSYEQYF
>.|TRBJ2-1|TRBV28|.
TGTGCCAGCAGCCGCACCCAGGGCGCCTACAATGAGCAGTTCTTC
CASSRTQGAYNEQFF
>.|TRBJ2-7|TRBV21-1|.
TGTGCCAGCAGCAAAATAACGGGGAGGGCCCACGAGCAGTACTTC
CASSKITGRAHEQYF
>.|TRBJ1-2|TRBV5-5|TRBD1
TGTGCCAGCAGCTCTAACAGGGGTAGGGACTATGGCTACACCTTC
CASSSNRGRDYGYTF
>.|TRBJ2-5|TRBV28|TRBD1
TGTGCCAGCAGTACCCCGGGACAGGGAGTGGAGACCCAGTACTTC
CASSTPGQGVETQYF
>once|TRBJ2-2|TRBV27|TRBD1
TGTGCCAGCAGTATACAGGGGGTCGGGGAGCTGTTTTTT
CASSIQGVGELFF
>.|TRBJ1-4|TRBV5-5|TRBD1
TGTGCCAGCAGGAGGGACAGACCAACTAATGAAAAACTGTTTTTT
CASRRDRPTNEKLFF
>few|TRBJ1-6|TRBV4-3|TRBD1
TGCGCCAGCAGCCAAGGCCAGGGGGCATCACCCCTCCACTTT
CASSQGQGASPLHF
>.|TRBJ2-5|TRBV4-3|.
TGCGCCAGCAGCCAAGGGGGGGTAGAGACCCAGTACTTC
CASSQGGVETQYF
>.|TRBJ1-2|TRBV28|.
TGTGCCAGCAGTATACCCGAGATTGGGTACGGAGGTTCATATGGCTACACCTTC
CASSIPEIGYGGSYGYTF
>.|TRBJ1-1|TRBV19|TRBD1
TGTGCCAGTAGTCCCAATAGGCCCTGGACAGGGGGCACTGAAGCTTTCTTT
CASSPNRPWTGGTEAFF
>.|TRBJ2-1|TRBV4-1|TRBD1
TGCGCCAGCAGCCAAGATCTTACCCGGGACAGGGGAAATGAGCAGTTCTTC
CASSQDLTRDRGNEQFF
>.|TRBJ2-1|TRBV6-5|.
TGTGCCAGCAGCTCCGTCCGTAATTATGAGCAGTTCTTC
CASSSVRNYEQFF
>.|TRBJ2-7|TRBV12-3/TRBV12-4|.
TGTGCCAGCAGTTTAAGCGGACTACAGTACTTC
CASSLSGLQYF
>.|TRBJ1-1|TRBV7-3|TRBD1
TGTGCCAGCAGCTCCGACAGGGGGCGGACTGAAGCTTTCTTT
CASSSDRGRTEAFF
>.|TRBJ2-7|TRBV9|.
TGTGCCAGCAGCGTAGCTATTGGTAGCTTGTGGGACGAGCAGTACTTC
CASSVAIGSLWDEQYF
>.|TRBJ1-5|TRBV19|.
TGTGCCAGTAGTATAGGACGGGTTAGCAATCAGCCCCAGCATTTT
CASSIGRVSNQPQHF
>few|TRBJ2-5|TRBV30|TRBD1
TGTGCCTGGGACAGGGGGGTTTCGGAGACCCAGTACTTC
CAWDRGVSETQYF
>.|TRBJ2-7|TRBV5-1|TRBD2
TGCGCCAGCAGCTTTCGTATACCGGGGGGGCCCGACGAGCAGTACTTC
CASSFRIPGGPDEQYF
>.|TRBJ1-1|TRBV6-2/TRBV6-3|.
TGTGCCAGCAGTTACTCGGCGGGGGCATTGAACACTGAAGCTTTCTTT
CASSYSAGALNTEAFF
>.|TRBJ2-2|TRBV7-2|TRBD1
TGTGCCAGCAGCCGCGCGACAGGGGGCAACACCGGGGAGCTGTTTTTT
CASSRATGGNTGELFF
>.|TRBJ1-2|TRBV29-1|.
TGCAGCGTCCAGGGCTCAGGCTATGGCTACACCTTC
CSVQGSGYGYTF
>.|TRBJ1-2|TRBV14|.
TGTGCCAGCAGCCAATGGGAGGAAGGCTACACCTTC
CASSQWEEGYTF
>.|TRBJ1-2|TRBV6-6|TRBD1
TGTGCCAGCAGTTACTCGGGACAGGGCGGCTATGGCTACACCTTC
CASSYSGQGGYGYTF
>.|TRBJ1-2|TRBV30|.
TGTGCCTGGAGCCCCGGCAGGGGTTTGCCTAACTATGGCTACACCTTC
CAWSPGRGLPNYGYTF
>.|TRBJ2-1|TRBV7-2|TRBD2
TGTGCCAGCAGCTGGCAGCGGGAGGGCGGGGAGCAGTTCTTC
CASSWQREGGEQFF
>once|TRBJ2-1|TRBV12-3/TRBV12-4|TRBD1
TGTGCCAGCAGTCTAAGGACAGGGGATGAGCAGTTCTTC
CASSLRTGDEQFF
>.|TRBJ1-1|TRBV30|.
TGTGCCTGGAGTTCACGGGACTTAAAAGCTTTCTTT
CAWSSRDLKAFF
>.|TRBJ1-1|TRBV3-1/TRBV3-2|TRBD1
TGTGCCAGCAGCCAAGGCCTGACAGGGGACACTGAAGCTTTCTTT
CASSQGLTGDTEAFF
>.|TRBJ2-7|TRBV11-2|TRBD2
TGTGCCAGCAGCCCGCCCGCTAGCGGGAGGGCCCACGAGCAGTACTTC
CASSPPASGRAHEQYF
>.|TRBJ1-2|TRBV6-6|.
TGTGCCAGCGGCACAGGGATCTACTATGGCTACACCTTC
CASGTGIYYGYTF
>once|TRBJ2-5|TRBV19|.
TGTGCCAGTAGTCGCCAGACACAAGAGACCCAGTACTTC
CASSRQTQETQYF
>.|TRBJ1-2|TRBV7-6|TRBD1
TGTGCCAGCAGCTTAGAAAGGGGGCGCGAAAATGGCTACACCTTC
CASSLERGRENGYTF
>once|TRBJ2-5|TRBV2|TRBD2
TGTGCCAGCATCTCGGGACTAGCGAATCTCCAAGAGACCCAGTACTTC
CASISGLANLQETQYF
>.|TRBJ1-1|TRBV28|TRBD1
TGTGCCAGCAGTTCGATGGACAGGCCTAACACTGAAGCTTTCTTT
CASSSMDRPNTEAFF
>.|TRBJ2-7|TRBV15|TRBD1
TGTGCCACCAGCGAGACAGGGGACCTTTTCGAGCAGTACTTC
CATSETGDLFEQYF
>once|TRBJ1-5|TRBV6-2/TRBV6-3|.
TGTGCCAGCAGTTACCTAAAGTTAAATCAGCCCCAGCATTTT
CASSYLKLNQPQHF
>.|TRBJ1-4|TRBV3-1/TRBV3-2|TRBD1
TGTGCCAGCAGCCACGACAGGGTGGTTGAAAAACTGTTTTTT
CASSHDRVVEKLFF
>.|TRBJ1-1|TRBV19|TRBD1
TGTGCCAGTATTGGACAGGGGGGAAATACTGAAGCTTTCTTT
CASIGQGGNTEAFF
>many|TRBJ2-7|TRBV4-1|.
TGCGCCAGCAGCCAAGATCCCGGGGGACGCTACGAGCAGTACTTC
CASSQDPGGRYEQYF
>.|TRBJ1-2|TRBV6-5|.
TGTGCCAGCAGTTATAAGAGGGAGCGGGGCTACACCTTC
CASSYKRERGYTF
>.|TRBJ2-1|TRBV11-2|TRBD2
TGTGCCAGCAGCTTAGTTGGGACTAGCGGGATCAATGAGCAGTTCTTC
CASSLVGTSGINEQFF
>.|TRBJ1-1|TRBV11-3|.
TGTGCCAGCAGCTCCTCACAGCCCGACACTGAAGCTTTCTTT
CASSSSQPDTEAFF